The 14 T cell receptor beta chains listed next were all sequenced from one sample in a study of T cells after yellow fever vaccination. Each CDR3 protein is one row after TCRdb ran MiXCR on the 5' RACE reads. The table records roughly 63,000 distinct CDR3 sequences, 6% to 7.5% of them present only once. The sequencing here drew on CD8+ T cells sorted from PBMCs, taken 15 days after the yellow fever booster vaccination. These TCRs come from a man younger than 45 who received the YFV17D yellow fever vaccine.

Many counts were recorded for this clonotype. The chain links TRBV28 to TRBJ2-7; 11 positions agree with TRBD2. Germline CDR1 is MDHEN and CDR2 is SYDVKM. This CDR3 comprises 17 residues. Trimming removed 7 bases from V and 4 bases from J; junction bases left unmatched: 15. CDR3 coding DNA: TGTGCCAGCAACAGATTAACCGGGACTAGCGGATCTTACGAGCAGTACTTC. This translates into CASNRLTGTSGSYEQYF.

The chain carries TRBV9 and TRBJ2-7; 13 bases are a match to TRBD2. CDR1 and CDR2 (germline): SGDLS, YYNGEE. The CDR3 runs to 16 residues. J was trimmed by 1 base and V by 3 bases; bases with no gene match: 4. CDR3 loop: CASSASGLAGSYEQYF. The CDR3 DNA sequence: TGTGCCAGCAGCGCATCGGGACTAGCGGGATCCTACGAGCAGTACTTC. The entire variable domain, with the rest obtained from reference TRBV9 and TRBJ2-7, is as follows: DSGVTQTPKHLITATGQRVTLRCSPRSGDLSVYWYQQSLDQGLQFLIQYYNGEERAKGNILERFSAQQFPDLHSELNLSSLELGDSALYFCASSASGLAGSYEQYFGPGTRLTVT.

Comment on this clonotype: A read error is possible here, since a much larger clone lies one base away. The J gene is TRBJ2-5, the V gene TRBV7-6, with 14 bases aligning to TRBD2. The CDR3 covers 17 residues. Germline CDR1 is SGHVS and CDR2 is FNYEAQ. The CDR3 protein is CASSLVGLAGVWETKYF. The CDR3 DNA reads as TGTGCCAGCAGCTTAGTGGGACTAGCGGGAGTGTGGGAGACCAAGTACTTC.

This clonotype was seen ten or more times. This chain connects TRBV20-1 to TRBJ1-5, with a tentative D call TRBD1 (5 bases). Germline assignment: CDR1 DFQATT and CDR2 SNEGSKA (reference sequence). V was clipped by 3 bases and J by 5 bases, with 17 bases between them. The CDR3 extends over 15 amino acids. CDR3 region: CSARVVEGRDQPQHF. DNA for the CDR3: TGCAGTGCTAGGGTAGTTGAGGGGCGAGATCAGCCCCAGCATTTT.

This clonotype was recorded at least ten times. CDR3 amino acids: CASSQADSSGETQYF. The CDR3 DNA is TGCGCCAGCAGCCAAGCGGACAGCTCGGGAGAGACCCAGTACTTC. The chain joins TRBV4-3 to TRBJ2-5; a weak D match, TRBD1 (6 bases). Deletions cut 1 base from V and 4 bases from J, with 13 bases between. CDR3 length: 15 amino acids. Germline V gene sequence: CDR1 LGHNA, CDR2 YSLEER.

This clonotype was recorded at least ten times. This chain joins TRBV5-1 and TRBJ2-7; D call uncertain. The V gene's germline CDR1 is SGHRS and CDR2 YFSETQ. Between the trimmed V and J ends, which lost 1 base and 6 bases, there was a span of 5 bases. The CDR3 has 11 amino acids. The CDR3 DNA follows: TGCGCCAGCAGCTTGTCCAGCGAGCAGTACTTC. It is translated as CASSLSSEQYF.

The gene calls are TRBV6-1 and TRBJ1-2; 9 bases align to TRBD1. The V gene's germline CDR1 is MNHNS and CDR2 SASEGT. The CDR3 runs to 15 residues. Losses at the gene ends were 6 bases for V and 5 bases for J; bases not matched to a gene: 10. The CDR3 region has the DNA TGTGCCAGCAGAGAACAGGGGGCGGAAGCTTATGGCTACACCTTC. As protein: CASREQGAEAYGYTF.

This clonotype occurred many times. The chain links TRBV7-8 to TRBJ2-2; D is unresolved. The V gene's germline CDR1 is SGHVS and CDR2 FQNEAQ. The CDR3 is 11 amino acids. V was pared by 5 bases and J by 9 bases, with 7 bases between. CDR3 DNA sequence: TGTGCCAGCAGCGTACGGAGGGAGCTGTTTTTT. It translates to CASSVRRELFF.

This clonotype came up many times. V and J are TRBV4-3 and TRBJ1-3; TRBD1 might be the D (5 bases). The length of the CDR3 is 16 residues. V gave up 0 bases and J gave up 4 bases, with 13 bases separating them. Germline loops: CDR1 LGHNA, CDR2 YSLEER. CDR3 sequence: CASSQEPEGTGNTIYF. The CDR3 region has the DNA TGCGCCAGCAGCCAAGAGCCAGAGGGGACGGGAAACACCATATATTTT.

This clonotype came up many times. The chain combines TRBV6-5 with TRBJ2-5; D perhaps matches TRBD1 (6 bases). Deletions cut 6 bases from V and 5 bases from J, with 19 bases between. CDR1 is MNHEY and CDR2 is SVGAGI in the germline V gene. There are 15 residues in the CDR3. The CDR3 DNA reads TGTGCCAGCAGCCCTCTTCTTACAGGGTTGGAGACCCAGTACTTC. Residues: CASSPLLTGLETQYF.

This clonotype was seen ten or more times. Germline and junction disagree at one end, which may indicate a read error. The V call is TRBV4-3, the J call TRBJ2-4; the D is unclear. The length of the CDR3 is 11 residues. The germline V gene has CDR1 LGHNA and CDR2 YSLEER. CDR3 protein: CASSLLGSTNF. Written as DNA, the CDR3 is TGCGCCAGCAGCCTCTTAGGGTCGACAAACTTC.

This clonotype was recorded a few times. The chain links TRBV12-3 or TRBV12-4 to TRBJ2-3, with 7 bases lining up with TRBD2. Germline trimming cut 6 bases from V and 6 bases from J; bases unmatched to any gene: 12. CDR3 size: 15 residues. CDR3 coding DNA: TGTGCCAGCAGAACTAGCAGCGGGACGTGGGATACGCAGTATTTT. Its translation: CASRTSSGTWDTQYF.

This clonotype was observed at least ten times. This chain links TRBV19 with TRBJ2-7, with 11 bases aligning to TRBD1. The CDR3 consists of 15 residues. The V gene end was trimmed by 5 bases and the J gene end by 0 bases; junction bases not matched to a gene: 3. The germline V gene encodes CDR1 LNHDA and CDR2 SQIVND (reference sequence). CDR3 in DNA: TGTGCCAGTAGTCCAGGGACAGGGGGCTCCTACGAGCAGTACTTC. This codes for CASSPGTGGSYEQYF.

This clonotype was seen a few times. Here the CDR3 reads CASSLTNYEQYF. CDR3 sequence (DNA): TGTGCCAGCAGTTTAACCAACTACGAGCAGTACTTC. The V and J genes are TRBV28 and TRBJ2-7; D gene unclear. This CDR3 is built from 12 residues. Per the germline V gene, CDR1 is MDHEN and CDR2 is SYDVKM. V lost 2 bases, J lost 3 bases, and 5 bases lay in between.